The 24 T cell receptor beta chains below come from one sample, sequenced in a study of T cells in Graves' hyperthyroidism and ophthalmopathy. Amplification yielded TCR beta CDR3 regions, with RNA transcripts as the source. When the TCR CDR3 underwent first-round RT-PCR, the HTBI primer set was used. TCRdb re-called the multiplex PCR reads through MiXCR, storing one row per CDR3 protein. In the table there are approximately 640,000 distinct CDR3 sequences, approximately 15% of which are singletons. Sequencing was done on a sample of blood. These receptors were collected from a man over 45 with Graves' hyperthyroidism.

The genes are TRBV20-1 and TRBJ1-5; a weak D match, TRBD1 (6 bases). This CDR3 spans 17 amino acids. Deletions cut 5 bases from V and 10 bases from J, with 30 bases between. In germline, CDR1 is DFQATT, CDR2 SNEGSKA (reference sequence). The CDR3: CSARTQTGERRIHPQHF. The CDR3 nucleotides read TGCAGTGCTCGAACTCAGACAGGAGAACGAAGGATTCATCCCCAGCATTTT.

Only a few counts were recorded for this clonotype. V is TRBV3-1 and J is TRBJ2-5; either TRBD1 or TRBD2 may supply D (6 bases each). The germline CDR1 and CDR2 sequences are LGHDT and YNNKEL (reference sequence). V shed 4 bases and J shed 1 base, with 16 bases lying between them. The CDR3 contains 16 residues. As DNA, the CDR3 is TGTGCCAGCAGCCCCCGTCCGGGGGCTCCCCAAGAGACCCAGTACTTC. As protein: CASSPRPGAPQETQYF.

Worth noting for this clonotype: A much larger clone is a single base away; this may be a read error. V and J are TRBV6-1 and TRBJ2-6; 7 nucleotides agree with TRBD1. The germline CDR1 and CDR2 sequences are MNHNS and SASEGT. There are 17 residues in the CDR3. V shed 5 bases and J 8 bases; nucleotides not matched to a gene: 15. The CDR3 bases are TGTGCCAGCAGTCAACGACCCACAGGGGCCTGGACCAACGTCCTGACTTTC. This translates into CASSQRPTGAWTNVLTF.

This clonotype was detected many times. The J gene is TRBJ2-7, the V gene TRBV20-1; the match to TRBD2 covers 10 bases. Trimming at V came to 3 bases and at J to 4 bases, leaving 6 bases not matched to a gene. Germline V gives CDR1 DFQATT, CDR2 SNEGSKA (reference sequence). This CDR3 comprises 14 residues. Here the CDR3 reads CSASKASGSYEQYF. CDR3 nucleotides: TGCAGTGCTAGTAAGGCTAGCGGGAGTTACGAGCAGTACTTC.

This clonotype showed up many times. The genes are TRBV20-1 and TRBJ2-5; D possibly uses TRBD1 or TRBD2 (5 bases each). CDR1 and CDR2 (germline): DFQATT, SNEGSKA (reference sequence). The CDR3 is 15 residues long. Trimming removed 0 bases at V and 5 bases at J, with 16 bases between. The CDR3 nucleotides are TGCAGTGCTAGAGATCCGGGGACGTCGGGGGAGACCCAGTACTTC. It specifies CSARDPGTSGETQYF.

This clonotype was detected ten times or more. The chain recombines TRBV28 with TRBJ2-7; 7 positions match TRBD1. CDR3 size: 11 residues. Trimming removed 11 bases from V and 4 bases from J; junction bases left unmatched: 5. The germline V gene has CDR1 MDHEN and CDR2 SYDVKM. In DNA form, the CDR3 reads TGTGCCTGCCAACAGGGGTACGAGCAGTACTTC. Translated, it gives CACQQGYEQYF.

J is TRBJ1-1 and V is TRBV4-1; 7 bases are a match to TRBD1. The trim removed 1 base at V and 0 bases at J, leaving 8 bases unmatched. CDR1 is MGHRA, CDR2 YSYEKL, per germline. This CDR3 is 17 amino acids long. The CDR3 coding sequence is TGCGCCAGCAGCCAAGTAGTTCCGGGACAGTTGAACACTGAAGCTTTCTTT. The encoded protein is CASSQVVPGQLNTEAFF.

This clonotype appeared many times. This chain joins TRBV28 and TRBJ2-7; TRBD1 aligns across 9 bases. The CDR3 is made up of 18 amino acids. Trimming cost V 4 bases and J 3 bases; bases outside gene matches: 16. The germline V gene encodes CDR1 MDHEN and CDR2 SYDVKM. CDR3 bases: TGTGCCAGCAGTTCCTCCCCGGGACAGGGTAATATGGGCTACGAGCAGTACTTC. It translates to CASSSSPGQGNMGYEQYF.

This clonotype was observed many times. This chain links TRBV7-9 with TRBJ1-6; D gene uncertain. CDR1 SEHNR and CDR2 FQNEAQ come from the germline V gene (reference sequence). The CDR3 loop spans 16 amino acids. Trimming took off 4 bases at V and 8 bases at J, with 18 bases between the two ends. This CDR3 reads CASSSRYGSLDSPLHF. The CDR3 coding sequence is TGTGCCAGCAGCTCCCGCTATGGGTCCTTGGATTCACCCCTCCACTTT.

This clonotype was detected ten times or more. The rearrangement links TRBV27 to TRBJ1-1; 7 positions match TRBD1. Trimming at V came to 0 bases and at J to 4 bases, leaving 5 bases not matched to a gene. The length of the CDR3 is 15 residues. Germline loops: CDR1 MNHEY, CDR2 SMNVEV (reference sequence). The CDR3: CASSLSDRAGTEAFF. CDR3 coding DNA: TGTGCCAGCAGTTTATCAGACAGGGCGGGCACTGAAGCTTTCTTT.

A note on this clonotype: Mismatch with germline at one junction end may stem from a read error. The gene calls are TRBV29-1 and TRBJ2-3; D ambiguous. CDR3 length equals 10 residues. Germline V gene data show CDR1 as SQVTM and CDR2 as ANQGSEA. The CDR3 DNA is TGCAGCGTTGAAGAATCTACGCGGTATTTT. It encodes CSVEESTRYF.

This clonotype came up a few times. The rearrangement links TRBV7-9 to TRBJ2-7; 10 bases match TRBD2. Trimming at V came to 1 base and at J to 2 bases, leaving 11 bases not matched to a gene. Germline-derived CDR1 and CDR2 are SEHNR and FQNEAQ (reference sequence). This CDR3 is 18 amino acids long. DNA for the CDR3: TGTGCCAGCAGCTTAGATACCCTAGCGGGAGTAACGACCTACGAGCAGTACTTC. Encoded protein: CASSLDTLAGVTTYEQYF.

This clonotype was detected a few times. The V call is TRBV5-8, the J call TRBJ1-3, with D tentatively TRBD1 (5 bases). V shed 1 base and J shed 3 bases, with 11 bases lying between them. This CDR3 is built from 15 residues. Germline V CDR1 and CDR2: SGHTS, YDEGEE. The CDR3 here is CASSLWRGGGNTIYF. CDR3 bases: TGTGCCAGCAGCTTGTGGAGGGGAGGTGGAAACACCATATATTTT.

The chain employs TRBV6-1 and TRBJ2-7, with D possibly called TRBD1 or TRBD2 (6 bases each). Germline CDR1 is MNHNS and CDR2 is SASEGT. CDR3 length: 16 residues. Trimming took 7 bases from V and 3 from J, leaving 22 bases between them. Here the CDR3 reads CASTHMVGGRNYEQYF. CDR3 nucleotide sequence: TGTGCCAGCACCCACATGGTCGGGGGCAGGAACTACGAGCAGTACTTC.

The chain is built from TRBV10-3 and TRBJ1-2; no reliable D call. V was shortened by 3 bases and J by 4 bases, with 9 bases between the two germline ends. The germline CDR1 and CDR2 sequences are ENHRY and SYGVKD. The CDR3 is made up of 13 amino acids. CDR3: CAISEGSLYGYTF. As DNA, the CDR3 is TGTGCCATCAGTGAAGGGTCCCTCTATGGCTACACCTTC.

This clonotype was counted ten times or more. The gene calls are TRBV27 and TRBJ2-1, with D perhaps matching TRBD2 (7 bases). V lost 6 bases, J lost 6 bases, and 24 bases lay in between. The CDR3 sequence is 17 residues long. The V gene's germline CDR1 is MNHEY and CDR2 SMNVEV (reference sequence). This CDR3 reads CASRKPKGGGPSNEQFF. DNA of the CDR3: TGTGCCAGCAGGAAACCTAAGGGGGGAGGGCCGTCCAATGAGCAGTTCTTC.

This clonotype was picked up many times. V is TRBV20-1 and J is TRBJ2-3, with D perhaps matching TRBD2 (6 bases). Trimming pared 5 bases from V and 1 base from J, leaving 13 bases between. Germline lookup yields CDR1 DFQATT and CDR2 SNEGSKA (reference sequence). This CDR3 spans 14 amino acids. The CDR3 DNA is TGCAGTGCTCCTCCGGGAGACGGCACAGATACGCAGTATTTT. Translated: CSAPPGDGTDTQYF.

The chain couples TRBV28 to TRBJ2-3; 10 bases line up with TRBD1. The J segment lost 2 bases and the V segment lost 3 bases, leaving 14 bases of the junction unmatched. Germline CDR1 reads MDHEN; CDR2 reads SYDVKM. The CDR3 totals 19 residues. The CDR3 loop reads CASSFSQSIGTGDTDTQYF. The CDR3 coding sequence is TGTGCCAGCAGTTTTTCCCAATCCATAGGGACAGGGGACACAGATACGCAGTATTTT. The full variable domain, with the rest looked up from reference TRBV28 and TRBJ2-3, is DVKVTQSSRYLVKRTGEKVFLECVQDMDHENMFWYRQDPGLGLRLIYFSYDVKMKEKGDIPEGYSVSREKKERFSLILESASTNQTSMYLCASSFSQSIGTGDTDTQYFGPGTRLTVL.

This clonotype was found many times. The J gene is TRBJ2-1, the V gene TRBV20-1; 7 bases are a match to TRBD2. The V and J ends lost 6 bases and 3 bases, in that order; junction bases with no gene match: 8. The CDR3 loop spans 14 amino acids. Per the germline V gene, CDR1 is DFQATT and CDR2 is SNEGSKA (reference sequence). CDR3: CSAPHRDYYNEQFF. CDR3 bases: TGCAGTGCACCGCACCGGGACTACTACAATGAGCAGTTCTTC.

This clonotype appeared many times. This chain joins TRBV2 and TRBJ1-6; a weak D match, TRBD1 (6 bases). The V gene's germline CDR1 is SNHLY and CDR2 FYNNEI. The CDR3 totals 15 residues. V shed 8 bases and J shed 5 bases, with 16 bases lying between them. The CDR3 coding sequence is TGTGCCAGCCTTCTAGACAGGAATAATAATTCACCCCTCCACTTT. Amino acids: CASLLDRNNNSPLHF.

This chain links TRBV7-9 with TRBJ2-5; 14 positions match TRBD2. Trimming at V came to 5 bases and at J to 3 bases, leaving 14 bases not matched to a gene. Germline V gives CDR1 SEHNR, CDR2 FQNEAQ (reference sequence). CDR3 size: 19 residues. This chain's CDR3 is CASSTHPGPGLAGEETQYF. The CDR3 bases are TGTGCCAGCAGCACCCACCCCGGTCCGGGACTAGCGGGAGAAGAGACCCAGTACTTC.

This clonotype occurred a few times. CDR3 residues: CSANRVPAYNEQFF. The CDR3 nucleotides read TGCAGTGCTAACAGGGTCCCCGCCTACAATGAGCAGTTCTTC. The chain combines TRBV20-1 with TRBJ2-1; TRBD1 is a possible D gene (6 bases). V lost 4 bases to trimming and J lost 2 bases, with 12 bases between them. Germline V gene lookup returns CDR1 DFQATT and CDR2 SNEGSKA (reference sequence). The CDR3 has 14 amino acids.

This clonotype was observed at least ten times. This chain links TRBV29-1 with TRBJ1-1; 8 bases align to TRBD1. Trimming cost V 8 bases and J 3 bases; bases outside gene matches: 8. Germline values: CDR1 SQVTM, CDR2 ANQGSEA. This CDR3 is built from 13 residues. Here the CDR3 reads CSFRQGAYTEAFF. CDR3 nucleotide sequence: TGCAGCTTCCGGCAGGGGGCGTACACTGAAGCTTTCTTT.

This clonotype occurred a few times. The rearrangement links TRBV3-1 to TRBJ2-7, with TRBD2 as a possible D gene (6 bases). Looked up from germline, CDR1 is LGHDT and CDR2 is YNNKEL (reference sequence). Deletions cut 1 base from V and 3 bases from J, with 13 bases between. CDR3 length equals 15 residues. As DNA, the CDR3 is TGTGCCAGCAGCCAAGGAGTCGGGGGACTCTACGAGCAGTACTTC. Translating it yields CASSQGVGGLYEQYF.